These 10 T cell receptor beta chains were sequenced from one sample in a study of cytomegalovirus exposure and HLA in healthy donors. Sequencing was performed with immunoSEQ multiplex PCR; in TCRdb, only in-frame clones are kept and a portion is missing. Of about 360,000 clones listed, around 86% were seen once; the top ten hold about 0.8%. Sequencing used PBMCs. These receptors were obtained from a woman between 18 and 29 years old in good health and CMV-seronegative.

The chain has TRBV6-1 and TRBJ2-7; the D gene is possibly TRBD1 (6 bases). Germline V gives CDR1 MNHNS, CDR2 SASEGT. The CDR3 spans 14 residues. Trimming removed 4 bases from V and 5 bases from J, with 15 bases in between. The CDR3 region has the DNA TGTGCCAGCAGTGCCCGACAGGATTTCGACGAGCAGTACTTC. Its translation: CASSARQDFDEQYF.

The V and J genes are TRBV19 and TRBJ1-4; D not certain. CDR1 and CDR2 (germline): LNHDA, SQIVND (reference sequence). V shed 1 base and J shed 0 bases, with 9 bases lying between them. The CDR3 covers 16 residues. The CDR3 DNA sequence: TGTGCCAGTAGTATAGGAGCATTGCCAACTAATGAAAAACTGTTTTTT. Translated, it gives CASSIGALPTNEKLFF.

The J gene is TRBJ1-2, the V gene TRBV27; 8 bases line up with TRBD1. Germline CDR1 MNHEY, CDR2 SMNVEV (reference sequence). With V trimmed by 6 bases and J by 2 bases, 8 bases remained unmatched. CDR3 length equals 15 residues. The CDR3 protein is CASSQGQGANYGYTF. In DNA, the CDR3 is TGTGCCAGCAGCCAAGGGCAGGGGGCAAACTATGGCTACACCTTC.

The chain uses TRBV27 and TRBJ2-5; TRBD1 aligns across 7 bases. V gave up 2 bases and J gave up 1 base; unmatched junction bases: 10. CDR1 is MNHEY and CDR2 is SMNVEV in the germline V gene (reference sequence). This CDR3 has 17 amino acids. This CDR3 reads CASSLVTVRGPQETQYF. CDR3 bases: TGTGCCAGCAGTTTAGTAACAGTTAGGGGGCCCCAAGAGACCCAGTACTTC.

The genes are TRBV5-1 and TRBJ2-5; a possible D gene is TRBD2 (5 bases). The V and J ends lost 0 bases and 2 bases respectively, with 17 bases between them. Germline V gene lookup returns CDR1 SGHRS and CDR2 YFSETQ. This CDR3 contains 17 residues. CDR3 in DNA: TGCGCCAGCAGCTTGGCGGCCAGGCAGCGGCTACAAGAGACCCAGTACTTC. Translating it yields CASSLAARQRLQETQYF.

J is TRBJ1-1 and V is TRBV30; D might be TRBD1 (5 bases). This CDR3 contains 14 residues. Germline V gene data show CDR1 as GTSNPN and CDR2 as SVGIG (reference sequence). Trimming removed 0 bases at V and 3 bases at J, with 11 bases between. CDR3 loop: CAWSVLGEDTEAFF. Written as DNA, the CDR3 is TGTGCCTGGAGTGTACTGGGGGAGGACACTGAAGCTTTCTTT.

This chain's CDR3 is CASKILGSVLLPNYGYTF. CDR3 DNA: TGTGCCAGCAAGATCTTAGGGAGTGTTCTCCTGCCTAACTATGGCTACACCTTC. The rearrangement uses TRBV7-9 and TRBJ1-2; D ambiguous. Germline CDR1 is SEHNR and CDR2 is FQNEAQ (reference sequence). V was trimmed by 7 bases and J by 0 bases, leaving 24 bases between them. The CDR3 totals 18 residues.

Only a few counts were recorded for this clone. The V gene is TRBV30, the J gene TRBJ2-7, with TRBD1 matching 7 bases. CDR1 is GTSNPN and CDR2 is SVGIG in the germline V gene (reference sequence). Losses at the gene ends were 5 bases for V and 3 bases for J; bases not matched to a gene: 10. The CDR3 is 14 residues long. The CDR3 reads CAWSTDREIYEQYF. CDR3 bases: TGTGCCTGGTCTACAGACAGGGAGATCTACGAGCAGTACTTC.

This clone was counted once. The chain combines TRBV5-6 with TRBJ1-1; D gene ambiguous. Germline loops: CDR1 SGHDT, CDR2 YYEEEE. V was shortened by 4 bases and J by 4 bases, with 8 bases between the two germline ends. This CDR3 region has 12 residues. CDR3 in DNA: TGTGCCAGCAGCCTCTCAGGCACTGAAGCTTTCTTT. Amino acids: CASSLSGTEAFF.

This chain links TRBV29-1 with TRBJ2-5; 15 bases map to TRBD2. Unmatched junction bases numbered 5, after V lost 4 bases and J lost 2 bases. The CDR3 runs 16 residues. The germline CDR1 and CDR2 sequences are SQVTM and ANQGSEA. The CDR3 region has the DNA TGCAGCGTTGGAGGGACTAGCGGGGGGATACAAGAGACCCAGTACTTC. It yields the protein CSVGGTSGGIQETQYF.